The next 14 T cell receptor beta chains were all read from a single sample in a study of identical twins' blood T cells. TCRdb processed the 5' RACE reads anew with MiXCR; each CDR3 protein has one entry. The sample contains 350,000 to 400,000 distinct CDR3 sequences, about 28% of which appear only once. Material: PBMCs. Source of these receptors: a woman between 18 and 50 years old in good health.

Note on this clonotype: One junction end disagrees with the germline gene, perhaps due to a read error. This chain connects TRBV5-6 to TRBJ1-5; no firm D call. The CDR3 loop spans 13 amino acids. Germline CDR1 and CDR2: SGHDT and YYEEEE. CDR3: CASSSRSNRPQHF. In nucleotides, the CDR3 is TGTGCCAGCAGCTCAAGAAGTAATCGGCCCCAGCATTTT.

The V and J genes are TRBV20-1 and TRBJ1-2, with D possibly matching TRBD1 (5 bases). Germline-derived CDR1 and CDR2 are DFQATT and SNEGSKA (reference sequence). Trimming took 0 bases from V and 5 from J, leaving 19 bases between them. There are 16 residues in the CDR3. The CDR3 reads CSARDLEPGSWYGYTF. The DNA for the CDR3 is TGCAGTGCTAGAGATCTCGAGCCAGGGTCGTGGTATGGCTACACCTTC.

J is TRBJ2-1 and V is TRBV20-1; 7 positions match TRBD2. Germline V gives CDR1 DFQATT, CDR2 SNEGSKA (reference sequence). This CDR3 has 17 amino acids. J gave up 1 base and V 0 bases, and 9 bases lay outside the gene matches. CDR3 sequence: CSARDYRGDLSYNEQFF. CDR3 DNA: TGCAGTGCTAGAGATTACCGGGGGGATTTATCCTACAATGAGCAGTTCTTC.

About this clonotype: This may be a read error: a much more frequent sequence differs by one nucleotide. This is likely a read error, given that the CDR3 carries no conserved phenylalanine or tryptophan at its end. The rearrangement links TRBV5-1 to TRBJ1-1, with D maybe TRBD1 (6 bases). The length of the CDR3 is 14 residues. The V gene's germline CDR1 is SGHRS and CDR2 YFSETQ. V was clipped by 2 bases and J by 1 base, with 9 bases between them. CDR3 coding DNA: TGCGCCAGCAGCTTCGACAGGCCGAACACTGAAGCTTTCTCT. Translating gives CASSFDRPNTEAFS.

This clonotype was picked up many times. The rearrangement joins TRBV9 to TRBJ2-2, with D perhaps matching TRBD1 (6 bases). The V and J ends lost 4 bases and 0 bases respectively, with 10 bases between them. From germline, CDR1 is SGDLS and CDR2 YYNGEE. The CDR3 is 15 residues long. CDR3 residues: CASSPGTSNTGELFF. The CDR3 region has the DNA TGTGCCAGCAGCCCGGGGACATCGAACACCGGGGAGCTGTTTTTT.

About this clonotype itself: A read error is likely, as this CDR3 ends without the conserved phenylalanine or tryptophan. The rearrangement uses TRBV7-2 and TRBJ1-6; a weak D match, TRBD1 (5 bases). The germline CDR1 and CDR2 sequences are SGHTA and FQGNSA. V was pared by 3 bases and J by 12 bases, with 9 bases between. The length of the CDR3 is 12 residues. DNA for the CDR3: TGTGCCAGCAGCTTTGAACAGGAACCCCTCCACTCT. It codes for CASSFEQEPLHS.

The sample holds many counts of this clonotype. CDR3 loop: CASSLGPLRGGYTF. The CDR3 DNA sequence: TGTGCCAGCAGTTTAGGGCCCCTGAGGGGGGGCTACACCTTC. V usage is TRBV12-3 or TRBV12-4 and J usage is TRBJ1-2, with D possibly matching TRBD1 (6 bases). The CDR3 has 14 residues. V lost 1 base, J lost 8 bases, and 14 bases lay in between.

This clonotype occurred a few times. The chain recombines TRBV20-1 with TRBJ1-4, with 9 bases fitting TRBD1. Germline CDR1 and CDR2: DFQATT and SNEGSKA (reference sequence). V trimming: 6 bases; J trimming: 5 bases; junction bases outside the gene matches: 4. The CDR3 has 13 residues. In nucleotides, the CDR3 is TGCAGTGCAAAAGGACAGGGGAATGAAAAACTGTTTTTT. Amino acids: CSAKGQGNEKLFF.

This chain uses TRBV7-9 with TRBJ1-2; D is ambiguous. Trimming stripped 1 base from V and 4 bases from J, with 13 bases between. Germline V gene data show CDR1 as SEHNR and CDR2 as FQNEAQ (reference sequence). The CDR3 loop spans 15 amino acids. The CDR3 loop is CASSLVPHHSYGYTF. In nucleotides, the CDR3 is TGTGCCAGCAGCTTAGTACCCCACCATAGCTATGGCTACACCTTC.

The chain combines TRBV5-1 with TRBJ2-7; 9 bases map to TRBD1. V was clipped by 4 bases and J by 5 bases; unmatched bases: 10. The CDR3 runs to 15 residues. Germline V gene data show CDR1 as SGHRS and CDR2 as YFSETQ. In nucleotides, the CDR3 is TGCGCCAGCAGCGGGGGGACAGGGAAGTACAACGAGCAGTACTTC. Protein: CASSGGTGKYNEQYF.

The sample holds a few counts of this clonotype. In DNA form, the CDR3 reads TGTGCCAGCAGTGAAAGAGGAAGGGGACAGGGTTTTGGTGGCTACACCTTC. It specifies CASSERGRGQGFGGYTF. The chain has TRBV25-1 and TRBJ1-2; 9 positions match TRBD1. The CDR3 has 17 amino acids. Losses at the gene ends were 2 bases for V and 7 bases for J; bases not matched to a gene: 14. CDR1 and CDR2 (germline): MGHDK, SYGVNS.

This chain joins TRBV2 and TRBJ2-1; no clear D. This CDR3 spans 11 amino acids. V was pared by 7 bases and J by 5 bases, with 6 bases between. CDR1 and CDR2 (germline): SNHLY, FYNNEI. CDR3 protein: CASTRHNEQFF. The CDR3 nucleotides are TGTGCCAGCACCAGGCACAATGAGCAGTTCTTC.

This chain uses TRBV2 with TRBJ2-7; D is possibly TRBD2 (5 bases). V lost 4 bases and J lost 2, with 9 bases in between. This CDR3 region has 13 residues. Germline CDR1 SNHLY, CDR2 FYNNEI. The chain's CDR3 is CASSVPGTYEQYF. In DNA, the CDR3 is TGTGCCAGCAGTGTTCCGGGGACCTACGAGCAGTACTTC.

The genes are TRBV12-3 or TRBV12-4 and TRBJ1-2, with 8 bases aligning to TRBD1. The CDR3 length is 12 residues. The V gene end was trimmed by 6 bases and the J gene end by 8 bases; junction bases not matched to a gene: 5. The CDR3 DNA reads as TGTGCCAGCAGCCGACAGGGGTTCGGCTACACCTTC. It encodes CASSRQGFGYTF.